Described below is a single TCR beta chain sequence and its context. Its specificity is not known. The time point denotes: week 35, safety follow-up. Every vaccine dose comprised 300 ug of mutant IDH1 20-mer peptide plus topical imiquimod. CDR3 length equals 14 residues. Germline assignment: CDR1 SGHRS and CDR2 YFSETQ. V lost 3 bases and J lost 0, with 10 bases in between. This specimen belongs to a study of a mutant IDH1 vaccine in newly diagnosed glioma. As for the study in general: Vaccines began 4-6 weeks after radiotherapy alone, or with temozolomide cycles. Visit V13 took place at week 47, and visit V12 happened at week 35.

TCRdb's table, derived via immunoSEQ multiplex PCR, lists solely in-frame clones and lacks some. The table shows tens of thousands of clones, with 85% to 90% occurring only once. This clonotype was sampled from a man aged 40-49 years with glioma. The chain carries TRBV5-1 and TRBJ2-7; TRBD1 or TRBD2 may be the D gene (5 bases each). The sample was PBMCs, taken from a glioma patient whose treatment included an IDH1 peptide vaccine. This CDR3 reads CASSSGPSSYEQYF. As DNA, the CDR3 is TGCGCCAGCAGCTCGGGACCCAGCTCCTACGAGCAGTACTTC.